This entry lists 17 T cell receptor beta chains sequenced from one sample in a study of OX40 agonist ivuxolimab in advanced cancers. The repertoire was sequenced with immunoSEQ multiplex PCR; TCRdb's copy has only in-frame clones and lacks some. The sample consists of fewer than 110,000 clones, approximately 89% of them appearing once. Sequences were derived from CD4+ or CD8+ T cells sorted from blood, sampled in a trial of the OX40 agonist ivuxolimab. These receptors all come from an adult with an advanced solid tumor such as melanoma, head and neck, liver or kidney cancer.

DNA of the CDR3: TGTGCCAGCTCACCAACGGGACAGGGCCCCTACGAGCAGTACTTC. The encoded protein is CASSPTGQGPYEQYF. The chain couples TRBV18 to TRBJ2-7, with 9 bases that match TRBD1. This CDR3 is 15 amino acids long. V was pared by 2 bases and J by 2 bases, with 4 bases of the junction left unmatched. From germline, CDR1 is KGHSH and CDR2 LQKENI.

The chain recombines TRBV14 with TRBJ1-2; D not resolved. The germline V gene encodes CDR1 SGHDN and CDR2 FVKESK. Trimming removed 0 bases from V and 4 bases from J, with 12 bases in between. This CDR3 is built from 15 residues. The CDR3 DNA follows: TGTGCCAGCAGCCAAGATGTAACAGCATCCTATGGCTACACCTTC. Protein: CASSQDVTASYGYTF.

This clone occurred a few times. The J gene is TRBJ1-1, the V gene TRBV6-5; 9 nucleotides agree with TRBD1. V was clipped by 6 bases and J by 3 bases; unmatched bases: 8. CDR3 length: 15 residues. The germline CDR1 and CDR2 sequences are MNHEY and SVGAGI. CDR3 bases: TGTGCCAGCAGAGAGGACAGGGGTGGGTACACTGAAGCTTTCTTT. Translation gives CASREDRGGYTEAFF.

V and J are TRBV6-5 and TRBJ1-1; the match to TRBD1 covers 7 bases. The germline gives CDR1 MNHEY, CDR2 SVGAGI. This CDR3 has 15 residues. Losses at the gene ends were 0 bases for V and 4 bases for J; bases not matched to a gene: 5. Written as DNA, the CDR3 is TGTGCCAGCAGTTACTCGTCGCCAGGGGGCACTGAAGCTTTCTTT. The encoded protein is CASSYSSPGGTEAFF.

The gene calls are TRBV7-9 and TRBJ1-5, with 7 bases that match TRBD1. The CDR3 length is 16 residues. V trimming: 5 bases; J trimming: 4 bases; junction bases outside the gene matches: 11. Germline V CDR1 and CDR2: SEHNR, FQNEAQ (reference sequence). The CDR3 region is CASSPLDRLGNQPQHF. The CDR3, as DNA: TGTGCCAGCAGCCCGTTGGACAGGCTAGGGAATCAGCCCCAGCATTTT.

This chain links TRBV28 with TRBJ1-5; no clear D gene. The CDR3 length is 15 residues. The ends were cut back, 4 bases at V and 2 bases at J, with 12 bases in the middle. The germline gives CDR1 MDHEN, CDR2 SYDVKM. The CDR3 DNA reads as TGTGCCAGCAGTTCGGGGTCGTTTCGCAATCAGCCCCAGCATTTT. This gives the protein CASSSGSFRNQPQHF.

The chain links TRBV5-1 to TRBJ1-1; possibly TRBD1 for D (5 bases). Between the trimmed V and J ends, which lost 2 bases and 5 bases, there was a span of 19 bases. Germline V gene sequence: CDR1 SGHRS, CDR2 YFSETQ. The CDR3 has 16 amino acids. The CDR3 sequence is CASSLSPGPGGTEAFF. The CDR3 DNA reads as TGCGCCAGCAGCTTATCTCCGGGACCGGGGGGGACTGAAGCTTTCTTT.

This chain links TRBV18 with TRBJ2-7; 7 nucleotides agree with TRBD1. Per the germline V gene, CDR1 is KGHSH and CDR2 is LQKENI. The junction had 7 bases not matched to a gene; V was cut back by 3 bases and J by 5 bases. The CDR3 length is 14 residues. The CDR3 loop is CASSPSQGSDEQYF. DNA for the CDR3: TGTGCCAGCTCACCGTCACAGGGGTCGGACGAGCAGTACTTC.

This chain joins TRBV11-2 and TRBJ2-1; D possibly corresponds to TRBD2 (5 bases). The CDR3 contains 16 residues. CDR1 SGHAT and CDR2 FQNNGV come from the germline V gene. V dropped 6 bases and J dropped 8 bases, with 23 bases sitting between them. The DNA for the CDR3 is TGTGCCAGCAGATCTTGGGAGTTCCTGAAGTCGGATGAGCAGTTCTTC. Protein sequence: CASRSWEFLKSDEQFF.

The V and J genes are TRBV7-3 and TRBJ2-1, with D hard to call. V was shortened by 4 bases and J by 8 bases, with 12 bases between the two germline ends. Germline V gene sequence: CDR1 SGHTA, CDR2 FQGTGA. The CDR3 sequence is 13 residues long. This CDR3 reads CASSSGLDHEQFF. CDR3 DNA sequence: TGTGCCAGCAGCTCGGGCCTCGACCATGAGCAGTTCTTC.

This rearrangement joins TRBV18 to TRBJ1-5; D gene uncertain. The CDR3 contains 15 residues. The germline gives CDR1 KGHSH, CDR2 LQKENI. The germline V and J ends were trimmed by 2 bases and 0 bases, with 8 bases remaining between them. CDR3 bases: TGTGCCAGCTCACCAGACCAGCCTAGCAATCAGCCCCAGCATTTT. Protein: CASSPDQPSNQPQHF.

The rearrangement links TRBV7-6 to TRBJ1-5; D is uncertain. CDR1 is SGHVS, CDR2 FNYEAQ, per germline. Trimming took 2 bases from V and 4 from J, leaving 12 bases between them. The CDR3 runs to 15 residues. The CDR3 is CASSLISGSNQPQHF. The CDR3 coding sequence is TGTGCCAGCAGCTTAATTTCGGGGAGTAATCAGCCCCAGCATTTT.

The chain combines TRBV28 with TRBJ2-5; the match to TRBD1 covers 10 bases. Germline trimming cut 2 bases from V and 4 bases from J; bases unmatched to any gene: 4. Looked up from germline, CDR1 is MDHEN and CDR2 is SYDVKM. The CDR3 runs to 15 residues. CDR3 DNA sequence: TGTGCCAGCAGTTTAGGGACAGGGGCGGGAGAGACCCAGTACTTC. Amino acids: CASSLGTGAGETQYF.

This chain joins TRBV5-1 and TRBJ2-7; 8 bases map to TRBD1. The CDR3 extends over 17 amino acids. Germline V gene data show CDR1 as SGHRS and CDR2 as YFSETQ. The junction had 8 bases not matched to a gene; V was cut back by 0 bases and J by 0 bases. CDR3 coding DNA: TGCGCCAGCAGCTTGGGATGGGGACAGGCTAGCTCCTACGAGCAGTACTTC. Amino acid sequence: CASSLGWGQASSYEQYF.

This rearrangement joins TRBV4-3 to TRBJ2-3; D gene uncertain. V dropped 4 bases and J dropped 0 bases, with 20 bases sitting between them. Looked up from germline, CDR1 is LGHNA and CDR2 is YSLEER. CDR3 length: 18 amino acids. The CDR3 DNA sequence: TGCGCCAGCAGCCTTCAACATAGGACGGAAACTAGCACAGATACGCAGTATTTT. Translation gives CASSLQHRTETSTDTQYF.

The chain couples TRBV27 to TRBJ2-3, with D uncertain. The CDR3 runs 14 residues. Germline V gives CDR1 MNHEY, CDR2 SMNVEV (reference sequence). V lost 3 bases and J 1 base, leaving 8 bases between the germline ends. Here the CDR3 DNA reads TGTGCCAGCAGTTTTGGCGAGGGCACAGATACGCAGTATTTT. It yields the protein CASSFGEGTDTQYF.

V and J are TRBV28 and TRBJ2-5; 7 nucleotides line up with TRBD1. This CDR3 has 15 amino acids. V shed 4 bases and J 5 bases; nucleotides not matched to a gene: 10. The germline gives CDR1 MDHEN, CDR2 SYDVKM. The CDR3 DNA is TGTGCCAGCAGTTCAACGACCACAGGGGAGGAGACCCAGTACTTC. Its translation: CASSSTTTGEETQYF.